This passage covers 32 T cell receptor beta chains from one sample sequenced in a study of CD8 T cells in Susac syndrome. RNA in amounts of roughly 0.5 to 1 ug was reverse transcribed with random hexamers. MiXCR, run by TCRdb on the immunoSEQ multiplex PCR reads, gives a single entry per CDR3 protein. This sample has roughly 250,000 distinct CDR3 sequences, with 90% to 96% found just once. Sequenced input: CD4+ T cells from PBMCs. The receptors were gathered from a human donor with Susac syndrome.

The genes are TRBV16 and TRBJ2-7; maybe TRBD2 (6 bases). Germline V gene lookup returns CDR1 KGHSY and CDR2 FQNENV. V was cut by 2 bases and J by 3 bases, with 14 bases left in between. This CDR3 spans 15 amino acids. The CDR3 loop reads CASSQPEAGGYEQYF. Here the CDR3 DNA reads TGTGCCAGCAGCCAACCGGAGGCCGGGGGCTACGAGCAGTACTTC.

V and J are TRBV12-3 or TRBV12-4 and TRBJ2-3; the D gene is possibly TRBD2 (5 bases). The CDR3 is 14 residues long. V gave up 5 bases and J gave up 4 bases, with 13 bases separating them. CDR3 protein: CASSPPSIADTQYF. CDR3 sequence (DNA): TGTGCCAGCAGTCCCCCTAGCATTGCAGATACGCAGTATTTT.

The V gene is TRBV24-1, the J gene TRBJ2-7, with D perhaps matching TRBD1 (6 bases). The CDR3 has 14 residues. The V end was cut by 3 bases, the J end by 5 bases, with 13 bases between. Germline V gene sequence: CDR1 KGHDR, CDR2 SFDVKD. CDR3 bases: TGTGCCACCAGTGATCCCGACAGGATCCACGAGCAGTACTTC. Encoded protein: CATSDPDRIHEQYF.

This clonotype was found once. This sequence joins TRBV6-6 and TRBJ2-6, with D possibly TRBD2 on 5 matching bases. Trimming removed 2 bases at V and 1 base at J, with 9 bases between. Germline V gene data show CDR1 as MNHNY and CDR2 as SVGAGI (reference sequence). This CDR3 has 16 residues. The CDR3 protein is CASSYHGVSGANVLTF. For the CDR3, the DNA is TGTGCCAGCAGTTACCACGGGGTATCTGGGGCCAACGTCCTGACTTTC.

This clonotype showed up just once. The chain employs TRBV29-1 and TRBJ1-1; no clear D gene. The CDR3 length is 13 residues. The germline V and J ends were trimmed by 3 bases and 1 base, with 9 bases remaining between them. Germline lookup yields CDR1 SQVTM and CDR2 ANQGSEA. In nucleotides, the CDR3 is TGCAGCGTTGAGAACCCCCAGAACACTGAAGCTTTCTTT. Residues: CSVENPQNTEAFF.

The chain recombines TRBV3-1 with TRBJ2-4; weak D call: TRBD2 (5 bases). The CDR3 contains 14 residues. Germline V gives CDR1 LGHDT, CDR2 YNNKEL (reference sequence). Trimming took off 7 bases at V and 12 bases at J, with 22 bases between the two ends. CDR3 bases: TGTGCCAGCAAAGACCGCGGACTCCCCGGGGATCAGTACTTC. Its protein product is CASKDRGLPGDQYF.

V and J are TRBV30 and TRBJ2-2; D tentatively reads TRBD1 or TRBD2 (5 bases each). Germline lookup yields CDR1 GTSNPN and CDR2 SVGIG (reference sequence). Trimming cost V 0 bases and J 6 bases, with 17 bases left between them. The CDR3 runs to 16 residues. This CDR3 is CAWSVLVWSGPGELFF. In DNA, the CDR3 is TGTGCCTGGAGTGTACTGGTTTGGTCGGGGCCCGGGGAGCTGTTTTTT.

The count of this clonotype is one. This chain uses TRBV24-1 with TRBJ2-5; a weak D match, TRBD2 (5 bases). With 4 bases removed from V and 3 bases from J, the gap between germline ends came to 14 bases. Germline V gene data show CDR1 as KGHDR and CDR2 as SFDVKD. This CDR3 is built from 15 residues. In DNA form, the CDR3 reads TGTGCCACCAGTGACACTAGGACGGGCAAAGAGACCCAGTACTTC. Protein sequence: CATSDTRTGKETQYF.

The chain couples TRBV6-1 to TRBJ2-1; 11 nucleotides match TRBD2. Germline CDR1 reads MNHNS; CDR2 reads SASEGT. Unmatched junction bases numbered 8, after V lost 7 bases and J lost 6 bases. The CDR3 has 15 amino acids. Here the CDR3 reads CASIPGTSGTNEQFF. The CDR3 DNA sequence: TGTGCCAGCATCCCCGGGACTAGCGGAACCAATGAGCAGTTCTTC.

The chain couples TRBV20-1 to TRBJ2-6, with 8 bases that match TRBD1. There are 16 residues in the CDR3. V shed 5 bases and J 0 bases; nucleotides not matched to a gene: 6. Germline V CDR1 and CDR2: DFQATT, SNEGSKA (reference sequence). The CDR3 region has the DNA TGCAGTGCTTACGGGACAGGCCGCTCTGGGGCCAACGTCCTGACTTTC. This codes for CSAYGTGRSGANVLTF.

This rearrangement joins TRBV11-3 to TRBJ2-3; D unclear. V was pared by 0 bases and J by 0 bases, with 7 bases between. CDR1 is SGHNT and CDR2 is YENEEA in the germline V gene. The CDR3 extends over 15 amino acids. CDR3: CASSLEATSTDTQYF. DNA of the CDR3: TGTGCCAGCAGCTTAGAAGCGACTAGCACAGATACGCAGTATTTT.

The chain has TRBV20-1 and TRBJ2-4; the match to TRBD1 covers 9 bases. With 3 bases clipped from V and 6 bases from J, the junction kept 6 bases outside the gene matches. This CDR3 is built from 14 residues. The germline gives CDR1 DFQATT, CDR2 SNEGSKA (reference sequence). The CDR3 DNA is TGCAGTGCTAGGAATCGACAGGGGGGAAACATTCAGTACTTC. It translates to CSARNRQGGNIQYF.

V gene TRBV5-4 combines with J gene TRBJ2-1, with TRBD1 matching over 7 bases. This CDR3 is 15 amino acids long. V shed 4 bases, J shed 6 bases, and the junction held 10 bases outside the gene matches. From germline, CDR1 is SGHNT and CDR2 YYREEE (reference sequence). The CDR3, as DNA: TGTGCCAGCAGCCCGGACAGGCTCTCCCTCAATGAGCAGTTCTTC. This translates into CASSPDRLSLNEQFF.

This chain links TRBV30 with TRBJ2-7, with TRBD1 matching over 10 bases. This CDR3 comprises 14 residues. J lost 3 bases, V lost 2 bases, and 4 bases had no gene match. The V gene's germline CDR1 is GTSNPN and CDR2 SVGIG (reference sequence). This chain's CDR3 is CAWSRDRGYYEQYF. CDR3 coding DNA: TGTGCCTGGAGTCGGGACAGGGGATACTACGAGCAGTACTTC.

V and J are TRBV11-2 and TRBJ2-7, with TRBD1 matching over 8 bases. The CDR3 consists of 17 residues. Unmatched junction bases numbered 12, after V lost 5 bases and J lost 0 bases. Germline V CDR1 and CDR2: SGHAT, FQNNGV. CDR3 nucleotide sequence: TGTGCCAGCAGCCCTTATCGGGGACAGGACCACTCCTACGAGCAGTACTTC. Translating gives CASSPYRGQDHSYEQYF.

CDR3 coding DNA: TGTGCCACCCGGACAGCCTCCTACGAGCAGTACTTC. Translated: CATRTASYEQYF. The V gene is TRBV10-3, the J gene TRBJ2-7; possible D gene TRBD1, 6 bases. The CDR3 has 12 residues. CDR1 is ENHRY and CDR2 is SYGVKD in the germline V gene. Deletions cut 10 bases from V and 0 bases from J, with 10 bases between.

This CDR3 is CASSRDSAGYTF. CDR3 sequence (DNA): TGTGCCAGCAGCCGCGACAGCGCTGGGTACACCTTC. V gene TRBV3-1 combines with J gene TRBJ1-2; D possibly corresponds to TRBD1 (5 bases). CDR1 and CDR2 (germline): LGHDT, YNNKEL (reference sequence). V was trimmed by 4 bases and J by 11 bases, leaving 14 bases between them. The CDR3 sequence is 12 residues long.

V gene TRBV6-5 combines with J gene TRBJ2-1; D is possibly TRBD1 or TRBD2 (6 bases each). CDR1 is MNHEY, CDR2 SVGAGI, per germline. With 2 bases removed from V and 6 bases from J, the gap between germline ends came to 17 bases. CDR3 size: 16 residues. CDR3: CASSYRSVWGANEQFF. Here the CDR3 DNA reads TGTGCCAGCAGTTACAGAAGCGTATGGGGGGCCAATGAGCAGTTCTTC.

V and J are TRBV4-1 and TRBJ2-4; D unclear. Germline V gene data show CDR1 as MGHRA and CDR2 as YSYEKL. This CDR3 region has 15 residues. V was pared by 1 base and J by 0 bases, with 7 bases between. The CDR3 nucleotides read TGCGCCAGCAGCCAAGCTGGGGTAGCCAAAAACATTCAGTACTTC. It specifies CASSQAGVAKNIQYF.

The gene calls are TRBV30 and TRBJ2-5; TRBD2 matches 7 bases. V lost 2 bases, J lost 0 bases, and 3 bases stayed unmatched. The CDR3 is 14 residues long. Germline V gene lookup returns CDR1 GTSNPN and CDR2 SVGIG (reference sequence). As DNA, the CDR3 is TGTGCCTGGAGTCACGGGGGGAACCAAGAGACCCAGTACTTC. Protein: CAWSHGGNQETQYF.

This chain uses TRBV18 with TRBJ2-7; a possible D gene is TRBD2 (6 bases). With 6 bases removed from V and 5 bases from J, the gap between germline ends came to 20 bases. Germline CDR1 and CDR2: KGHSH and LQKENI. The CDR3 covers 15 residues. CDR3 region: CASSRDSHLGHEQYF. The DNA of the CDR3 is TGTGCCAGCTCGCGGGACTCTCACTTGGGGCACGAGCAGTACTTC.

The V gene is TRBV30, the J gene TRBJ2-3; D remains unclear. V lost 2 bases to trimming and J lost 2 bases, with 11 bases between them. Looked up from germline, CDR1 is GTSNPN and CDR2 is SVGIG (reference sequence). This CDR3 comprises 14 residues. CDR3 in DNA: TGTGCCTGGAGTCGGAACCGAGACACAGATACGCAGTATTTT. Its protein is CAWSRNRDTDTQYF.

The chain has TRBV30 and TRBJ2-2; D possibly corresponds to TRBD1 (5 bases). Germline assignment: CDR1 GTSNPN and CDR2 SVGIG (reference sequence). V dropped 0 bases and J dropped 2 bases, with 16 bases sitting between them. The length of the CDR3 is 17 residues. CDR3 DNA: TGTGCCTGGAGTGTAAGGCAGGGCACTATCAACACCGGGGAGCTGTTTTTT. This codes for CAWSVRQGTINTGELFF.

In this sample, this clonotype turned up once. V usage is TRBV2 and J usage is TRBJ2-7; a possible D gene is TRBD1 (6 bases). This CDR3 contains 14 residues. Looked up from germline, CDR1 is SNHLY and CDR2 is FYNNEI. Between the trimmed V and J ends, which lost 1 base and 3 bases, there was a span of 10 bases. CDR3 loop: CASSEEQGFYEQYF. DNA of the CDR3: TGTGCCAGCAGTGAAGAACAGGGATTCTACGAGCAGTACTTC.

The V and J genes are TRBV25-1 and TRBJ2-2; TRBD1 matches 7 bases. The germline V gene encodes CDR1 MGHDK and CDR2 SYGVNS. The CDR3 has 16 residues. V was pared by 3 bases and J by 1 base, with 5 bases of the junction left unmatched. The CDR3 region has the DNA TGTGCCAGCAGTGACTCGGACAGGATGAACACCGGGGAGCTGTTTTTT. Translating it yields CASSDSDRMNTGELFF.

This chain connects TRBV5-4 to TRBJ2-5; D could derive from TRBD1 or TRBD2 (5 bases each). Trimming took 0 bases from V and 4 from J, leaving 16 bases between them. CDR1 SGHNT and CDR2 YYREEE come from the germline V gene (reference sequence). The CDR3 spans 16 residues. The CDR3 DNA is TGTGCCAGCAGCTTGGCCCCGGGATCTGGGGGAGAGACCCAGTACTTC. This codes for CASSLAPGSGGETQYF.

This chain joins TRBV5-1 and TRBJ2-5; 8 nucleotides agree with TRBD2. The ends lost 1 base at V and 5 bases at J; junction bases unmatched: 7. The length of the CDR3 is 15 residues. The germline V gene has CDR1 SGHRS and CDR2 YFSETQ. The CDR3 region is CASSLLSGSEETQYF. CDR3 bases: TGCGCCAGCAGCTTGCTCAGCGGGAGTGAGGAGACCCAGTACTTC.

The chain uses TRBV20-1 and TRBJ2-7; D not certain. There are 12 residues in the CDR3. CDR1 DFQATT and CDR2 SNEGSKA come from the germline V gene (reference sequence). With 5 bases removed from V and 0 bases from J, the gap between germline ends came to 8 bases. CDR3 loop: CSAHADSYEQYF. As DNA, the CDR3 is TGCAGTGCTCACGCTGACTCCTACGAGCAGTACTTC.

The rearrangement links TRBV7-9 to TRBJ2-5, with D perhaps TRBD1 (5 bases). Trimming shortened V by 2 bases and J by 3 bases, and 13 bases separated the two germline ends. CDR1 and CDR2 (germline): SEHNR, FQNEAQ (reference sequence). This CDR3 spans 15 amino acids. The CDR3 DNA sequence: TGTGCCAGCAGCTTATTTGGCGACAGCAAAGAGACCCAGTACTTC. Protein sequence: CASSLFGDSKETQYF.

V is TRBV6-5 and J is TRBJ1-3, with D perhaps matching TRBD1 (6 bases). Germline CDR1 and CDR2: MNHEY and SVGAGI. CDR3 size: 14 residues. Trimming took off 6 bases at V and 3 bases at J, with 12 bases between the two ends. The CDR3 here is CASRLLTGGNTIYF. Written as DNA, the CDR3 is TGTGCCAGCAGGCTCCTGACAGGTGGAAACACCATATATTTT.

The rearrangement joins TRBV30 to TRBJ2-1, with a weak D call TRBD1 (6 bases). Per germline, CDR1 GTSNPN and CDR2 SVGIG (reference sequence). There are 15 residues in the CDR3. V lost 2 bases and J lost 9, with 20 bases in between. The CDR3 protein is CAWSKKAQGFAEQFF. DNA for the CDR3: TGTGCCTGGAGTAAGAAAGCACAGGGTTTCGCTGAGCAGTTCTTC. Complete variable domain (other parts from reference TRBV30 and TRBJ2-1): SQTIHQWPATLVQPVGSPLSLECTVEGTSNPNLYWYRQAAGRGLQLLFYSVGIGQISSEVPQNLSASRPQDRQFILSSKKLLLSDSGFYLCAWSKKAQGFAEQFFGPGTRLTVL.

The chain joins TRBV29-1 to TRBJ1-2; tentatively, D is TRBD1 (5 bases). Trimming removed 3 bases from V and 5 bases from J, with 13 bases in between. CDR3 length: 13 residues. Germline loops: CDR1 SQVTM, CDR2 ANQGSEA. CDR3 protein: CSVETDGPYGYTF. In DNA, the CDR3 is TGCAGCGTTGAGACAGATGGGCCGTATGGCTACACCTTC.